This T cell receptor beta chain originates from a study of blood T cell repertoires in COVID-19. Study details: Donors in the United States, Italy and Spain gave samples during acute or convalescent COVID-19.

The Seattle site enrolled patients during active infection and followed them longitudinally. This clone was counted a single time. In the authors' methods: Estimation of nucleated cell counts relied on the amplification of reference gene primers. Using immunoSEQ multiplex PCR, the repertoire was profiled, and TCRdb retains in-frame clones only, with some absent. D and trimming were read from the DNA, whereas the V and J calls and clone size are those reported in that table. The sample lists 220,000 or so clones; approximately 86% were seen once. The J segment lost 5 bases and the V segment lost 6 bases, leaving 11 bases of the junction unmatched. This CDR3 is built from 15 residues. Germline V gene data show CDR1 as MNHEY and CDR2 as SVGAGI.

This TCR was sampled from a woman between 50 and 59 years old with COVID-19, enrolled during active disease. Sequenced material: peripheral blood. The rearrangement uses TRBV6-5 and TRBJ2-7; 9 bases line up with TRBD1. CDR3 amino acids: CASSSFRDRDDEQYV. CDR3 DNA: TGTGCCAGCAGCTCATTCCGGGACAGGGATGACGAGCAGTACGTC.